What follows describes a single T cell receptor (beta chain). This table comes from immunoSEQ multiplex PCR, and its TCRdb copy is limited to in-frame clones, with some not included. Of tens of thousands of clones listed, 91% are singletons. These data originate in a study of T cell changes during pregnancy in multiple sclerosis. This CDR3 is built from 12 residues. V was clipped by 4 bases and J by 10 bases, with 12 bases between them. Germline loops: CDR1 SGDLS, CDR2 YYNGEE. This clonotype was obtained from a female donor in good health, enrolled as a control in a pregnancy study. The sequenced sample was peripheral blood, obtained after pregnancy. This chain joins TRBV9 and TRBJ2-1, with unresolved D. CDR3: CASSPRGAEQFF. In DNA, the CDR3 is TGTGCCAGCAGCCCAAGAGGCGCCGAGCAGTTCTTC.